This TCR beta chain was documented in a study of T cell repertoires in cytomegalovirus infection. Across the study: Through public TCR beta signatures, both CMV infection and matching HLA type were indicated.

This clonotype was counted between two and nine times. TCRdb used MiXCR to reprocess the reads, holding one entry per CDR3 protein. The sample has fewer than 200,000 distinct CDR3 sequences, roughly an eighth seen once. The source material was PBMCs. The clonotype comes from a human donor in good health (CMV status not recorded). Some clones in this sample may be carry-over from other donors' samples.

The CDR3 loop reads CSGTGTSGTNEQFF. The CDR3 DNA reads TGCAGCGGGACGGGGACTAGCGGGACGAATGAGCAGTTCTTC. This chain uses TRBV29-1 with TRBJ2-1; TRBD2 aligns across 13 bases. Losses at the gene ends were 7 bases for V and 7 bases for J; bases not matched to a gene: 7. The CDR3 runs to 14 residues. Germline V gene sequence: CDR1 SQVTM, CDR2 ANQGSEA.